Each of the 6 T cell receptor beta chains below was sequenced from the same sample in a study of early T cells in non-severe SARS-CoV-2 infection. TCRdb ran MiXCR on the 5' RACE reads and lists one entry per CDR3 protein. The repertoire includes tens of thousands of distinct CDR3 sequences, around 7% of them detected once, and less than 5% sits in the top ten. The sample comprised whole blood. These receptors were obtained from an adult who was a healthcare worker with PCR-confirmed SARS-CoV-2 infection or an uninfected control (not recorded which).

This clonotype was counted only a few times. This chain uses TRBV3-1 with TRBJ2-7; 12 positions match TRBD1. The CDR3 is made up of 15 amino acids. Trimming cost V 5 bases and J 6 bases; bases outside gene matches: 8. Looked up from germline, CDR1 is LGHDT and CDR2 is YNNKEL (reference sequence). CDR3 protein: CASSWDRGRGLEQYF. The DNA of the CDR3 is TGTGCCAGCAGCTGGGACAGGGGGCGCGGACTCGAGCAGTACTTC.

A remark on this clonotype: One base away lies a much larger clone, so this may be a sequencing read error. V is TRBV6-5 and J is TRBJ2-7; D is ambiguous. Germline CDR1 is MNHEY and CDR2 is SVGAGI. CDR3 size: 15 residues. DNA of the CDR3: TGTACCAGCAGACCCACGACCCTCTCCGCCTACGAGCAGTACTTC. Amino acid sequence: CTSRPTTLSAYEQYF.

There are many counts of this clonotype. The chain couples TRBV30 to TRBJ1-1, with a weak D call TRBD1 (5 bases). The CDR3 has 13 residues. Germline V gene lookup returns CDR1 GTSNPN and CDR2 SVGIG (reference sequence). The V and J ends lost 5 bases and 1 base respectively, with 11 bases between them. For the CDR3, the DNA is TGTGCCTGGGTGACCGGGGGGAACACTGAAGCTTTCTTT. Amino acids: CAWVTGGNTEAFF.

This clonotype is medium-sized in the sample. The rearrangement uses TRBV27 and TRBJ2-3, with 10 bases that match TRBD2. Germline-derived CDR1 and CDR2 are MNHEY and SMNVEV (reference sequence). V was pared by 6 bases and J by 0 bases, with 12 bases of the junction left unmatched. The CDR3 loop spans 18 amino acids. For the CDR3, the DNA is TGTGCCAGCAGAATCTTGTATTTGACTAGCGGGAGCACAGATACGCAGTATTTT. Translated: CASRILYLTSGSTDTQYF.

The sample holds many counts of this clonotype. This chain uses TRBV6-6 with TRBJ2-7; D not certain. Germline V lookup: CDR1 MNHNY, CDR2 SVGAGI (reference sequence). The CDR3 runs to 14 residues. V was trimmed by 6 bases and J by 5 bases, leaving 17 bases between them. The CDR3 reads CASSHMGLGHEQYF. CDR3 bases: TGTGCCAGCAGCCACATGGGTTTGGGTCACGAGCAGTACTTC.

This clonotype was seen repeatedly, ten times or more. The V call is TRBV20-1, the J call TRBJ2-3, with D possibly being TRBD1 (5 bases). Germline V gives CDR1 DFQATT, CDR2 SNEGSKA (reference sequence). The V end was cut by 5 bases, the J end by 2 bases, with 11 bases between. The CDR3 loop spans 13 amino acids. This CDR3 is CSAVGPITDTQYF. CDR3 in DNA: TGCAGTGCTGTGGGGCCAATCACAGATACGCAGTATTTT.